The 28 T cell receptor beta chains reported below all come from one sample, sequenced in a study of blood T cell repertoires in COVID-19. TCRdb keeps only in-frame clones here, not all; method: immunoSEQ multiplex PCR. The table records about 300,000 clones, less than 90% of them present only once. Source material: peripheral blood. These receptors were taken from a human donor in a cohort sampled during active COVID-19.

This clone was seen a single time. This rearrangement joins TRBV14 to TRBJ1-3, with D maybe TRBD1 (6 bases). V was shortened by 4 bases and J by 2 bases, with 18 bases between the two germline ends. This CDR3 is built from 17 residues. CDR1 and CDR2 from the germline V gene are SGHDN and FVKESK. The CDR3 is CASSPEGRGAPGNTIYF. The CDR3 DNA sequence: TGTGCCAGCAGCCCAGAGGGACGGGGGGCGCCTGGAAACACCATATATTTT.

CDR3 loop: CASSVDVAGSYEQYF. Here the CDR3 DNA reads TGTGCCAGCAGCGTAGACGTAGCCGGCTCCTACGAGCAGTACTTC. This rearrangement joins TRBV9 to TRBJ2-7, with D uncertain. Trimming left V 0 bases short and J 0 bases short, with 10 bases between. CDR1 SGDLS and CDR2 YYNGEE come from the germline V gene. The CDR3 has 15 residues.

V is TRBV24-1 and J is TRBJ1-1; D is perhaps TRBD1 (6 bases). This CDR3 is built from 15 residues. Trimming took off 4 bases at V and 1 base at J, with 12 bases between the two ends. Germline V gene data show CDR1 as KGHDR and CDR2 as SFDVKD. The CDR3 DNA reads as TGTGCCACCAGTGACTCTGGACAGCCGAACACTGAAGCTTTCTTT. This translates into CATSDSGQPNTEAFF.

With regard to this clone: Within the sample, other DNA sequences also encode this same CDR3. The DNA for the CDR3 is TGTGCCAGCAGCCGGACAGGGAACACTGAAGCTTTCTTT. This translates into CASSRTGNTEAFF. The chain links TRBV6-2 or TRBV6-3 to TRBJ1-1; TRBD1 matches at 7 bases. Germline CDR1 MNHEY, CDR2 SVGEGT. V shed 6 bases and J 1 base; nucleotides not matched to a gene: 2. The CDR3 loop spans 13 amino acids.

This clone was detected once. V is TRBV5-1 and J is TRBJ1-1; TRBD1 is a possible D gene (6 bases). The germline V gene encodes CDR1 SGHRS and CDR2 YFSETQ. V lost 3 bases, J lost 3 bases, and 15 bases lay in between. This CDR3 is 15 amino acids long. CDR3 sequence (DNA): TGCGCCAGCAGCTCATTACAGGGCGGAGACACTGAAGCTTTCTTT. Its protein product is CASSSLQGGDTEAFF.

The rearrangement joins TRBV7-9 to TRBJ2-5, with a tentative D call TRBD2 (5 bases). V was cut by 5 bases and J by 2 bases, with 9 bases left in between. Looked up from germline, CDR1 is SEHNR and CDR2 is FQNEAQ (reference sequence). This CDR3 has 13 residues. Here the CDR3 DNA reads TGTGCCAGCAGCATCCAGCGGCAAGAGACCCAGTACTTC. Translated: CASSIQRQETQYF.

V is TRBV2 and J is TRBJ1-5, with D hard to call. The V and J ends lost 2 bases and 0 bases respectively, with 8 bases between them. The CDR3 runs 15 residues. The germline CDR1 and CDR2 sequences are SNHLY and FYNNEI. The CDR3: CASSETVFSNQPQHF. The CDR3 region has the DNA TGTGCCAGCAGTGAAACGGTCTTTAGCAATCAGCCCCAGCATTTT.

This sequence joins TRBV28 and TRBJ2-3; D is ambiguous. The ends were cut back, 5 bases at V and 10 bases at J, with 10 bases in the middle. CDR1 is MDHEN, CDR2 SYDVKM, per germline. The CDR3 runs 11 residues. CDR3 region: CASSPQGAQYF. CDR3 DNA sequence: TGTGCCAGCAGTCCTCAAGGAGCGCAGTATTTT.

CDR3 sequence (DNA): TGCGCCAGCAGCTCTGCCGGGACTAGCGGGACAGATACGCAGTATTTT. Protein: CASSSAGTSGTDTQYF. The chain uses TRBV5-1 and TRBJ2-3; 12 nucleotides match TRBD2. CDR1 is SGHRS and CDR2 is YFSETQ in the germline V gene. The CDR3 runs 16 residues. V shed 3 bases, J shed 3 bases, and the junction held 5 bases outside the gene matches.

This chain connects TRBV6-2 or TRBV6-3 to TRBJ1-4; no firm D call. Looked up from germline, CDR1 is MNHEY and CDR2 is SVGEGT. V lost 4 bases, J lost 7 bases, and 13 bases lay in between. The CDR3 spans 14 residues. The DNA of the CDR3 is TGTGCCAGCAGTTCCCCCGGAAGAGGTGAAAAACTGTTTTTT. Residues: CASSSPGRGEKLFF.

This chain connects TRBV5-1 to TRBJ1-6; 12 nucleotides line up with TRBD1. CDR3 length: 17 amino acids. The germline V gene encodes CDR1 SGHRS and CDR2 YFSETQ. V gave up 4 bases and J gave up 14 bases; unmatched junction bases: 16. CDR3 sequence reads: CASSASGTGGSLGSLHF. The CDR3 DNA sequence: TGCGCCAGCAGCGCTTCTGGGACAGGGGGCAGCCTGGGATCCCTCCACTTT.

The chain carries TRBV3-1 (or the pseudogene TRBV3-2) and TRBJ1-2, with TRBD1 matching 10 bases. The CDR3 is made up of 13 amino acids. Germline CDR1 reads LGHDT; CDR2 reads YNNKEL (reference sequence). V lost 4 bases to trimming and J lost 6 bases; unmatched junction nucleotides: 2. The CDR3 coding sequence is TGTGCCAGCAGCCGAGGGACAGGGGATGGCTACACCTTC. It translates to CASSRGTGDGYTF.

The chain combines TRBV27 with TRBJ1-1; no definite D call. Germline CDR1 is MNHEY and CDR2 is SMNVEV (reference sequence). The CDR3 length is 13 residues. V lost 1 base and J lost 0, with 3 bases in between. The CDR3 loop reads CASSLWLNTEAFF. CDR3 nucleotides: TGTGCCAGCAGTTTATGGCTGAACACTGAAGCTTTCTTT.

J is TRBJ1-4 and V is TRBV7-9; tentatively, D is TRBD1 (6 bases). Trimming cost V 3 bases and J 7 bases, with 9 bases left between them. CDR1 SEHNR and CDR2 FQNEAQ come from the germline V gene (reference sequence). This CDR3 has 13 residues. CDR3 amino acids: CASSFGGAEKLFF. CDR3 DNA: TGTGCCAGCAGCTTTGGGGGGGCTGAAAAACTGTTTTTT.

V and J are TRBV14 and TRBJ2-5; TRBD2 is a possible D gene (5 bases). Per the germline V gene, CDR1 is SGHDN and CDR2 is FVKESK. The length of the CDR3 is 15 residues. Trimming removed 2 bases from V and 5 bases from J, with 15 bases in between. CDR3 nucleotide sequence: TGTGCCAGCAGCCAAAATCTTCGGGGTTGGGAGACCCAGTACTTC. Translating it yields CASSQNLRGWETQYF.

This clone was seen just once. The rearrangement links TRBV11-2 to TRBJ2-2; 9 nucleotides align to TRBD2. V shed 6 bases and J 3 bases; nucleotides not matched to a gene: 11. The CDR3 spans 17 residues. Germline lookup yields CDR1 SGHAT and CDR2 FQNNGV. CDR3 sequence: CASRRRGTSSYTGELFF. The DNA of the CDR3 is TGTGCCAGCAGACGACGAGGGACTAGCTCCTACACCGGGGAGCTGTTTTTT. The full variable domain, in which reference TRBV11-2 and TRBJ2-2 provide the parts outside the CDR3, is EAGVAQSPRYKIIEKRQSVAFWCNPISGHATLYWYQQILGQGPKLLIQFQNNGVVDDSQLPKDRFSAERLKGVDSTLKIQPAKLEDSAVYLCASRRRGTSSYTGELFFGEGSRLTVL.

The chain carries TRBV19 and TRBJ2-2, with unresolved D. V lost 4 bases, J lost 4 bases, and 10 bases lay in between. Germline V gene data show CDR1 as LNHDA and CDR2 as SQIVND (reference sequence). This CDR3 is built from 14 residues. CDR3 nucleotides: TGTGCCAGTAGTAAGACTGCTAGCACCGGGGAGCTGTTTTTT. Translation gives CASSKTASTGELFF.

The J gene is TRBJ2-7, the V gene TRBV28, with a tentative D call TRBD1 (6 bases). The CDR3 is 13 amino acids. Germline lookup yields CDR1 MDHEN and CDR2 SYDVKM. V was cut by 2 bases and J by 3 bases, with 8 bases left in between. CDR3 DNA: TGTGCCAGCAGTTTAGGACAGAACTACGAGCAGTACTTC. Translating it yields CASSLGQNYEQYF.

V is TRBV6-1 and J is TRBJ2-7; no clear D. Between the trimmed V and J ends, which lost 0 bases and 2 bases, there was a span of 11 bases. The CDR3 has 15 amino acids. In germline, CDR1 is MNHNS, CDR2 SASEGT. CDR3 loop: CASSEAGWATYEQYF. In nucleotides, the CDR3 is TGTGCCAGCAGTGAAGCAGGTTGGGCGACCTACGAGCAGTACTTC.

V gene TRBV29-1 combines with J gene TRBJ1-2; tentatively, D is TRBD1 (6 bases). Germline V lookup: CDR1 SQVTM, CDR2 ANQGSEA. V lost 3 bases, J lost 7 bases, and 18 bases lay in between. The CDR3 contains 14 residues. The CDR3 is CSVDEGQGQGGYTF. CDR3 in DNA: TGCAGCGTTGATGAGGGGCAGGGGCAGGGTGGCTACACCTTC.

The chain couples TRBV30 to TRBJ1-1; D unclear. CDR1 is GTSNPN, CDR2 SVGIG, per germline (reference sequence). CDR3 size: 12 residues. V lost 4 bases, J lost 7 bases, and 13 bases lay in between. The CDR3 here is CAWTTRYSEAFF. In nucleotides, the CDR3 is TGTGCCTGGACAACGAGATACAGTGAAGCTTTCTTT. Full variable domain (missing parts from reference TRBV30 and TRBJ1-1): SQTIHQWPATLVQPVGSPLSLECTVEGTSNPNLYWYRQAAGRGLQLLFYSVGIGQISSEVPQNLSASRPQDRQFILSSKKLLLSDSGFYLCAWTTRYSEAFFGQGTRLTVV.

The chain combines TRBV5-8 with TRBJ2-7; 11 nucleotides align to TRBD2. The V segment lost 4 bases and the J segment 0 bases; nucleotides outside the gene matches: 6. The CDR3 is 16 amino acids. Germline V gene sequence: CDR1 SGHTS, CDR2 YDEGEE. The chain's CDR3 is CASSNRGLADSYEQYF. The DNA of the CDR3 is TGTGCCAGCAGCAACAGGGGACTAGCGGACTCCTACGAGCAGTACTTC.

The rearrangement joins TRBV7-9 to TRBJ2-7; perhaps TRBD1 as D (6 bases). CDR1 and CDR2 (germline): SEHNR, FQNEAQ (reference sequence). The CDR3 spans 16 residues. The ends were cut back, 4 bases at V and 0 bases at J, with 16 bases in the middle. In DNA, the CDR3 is TGTGCCAGCAGCTCCCACCGCAGGGGTCCCTCCTACGAGCAGTACTTC. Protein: CASSSHRRGPSYEQYF.

This CDR3 reads CASYQTGNTEAFF. Here the CDR3 DNA reads TGTGCCAGTTACCAGACAGGGAACACTGAAGCTTTCTTT. The chain uses TRBV19 and TRBJ1-1; weak D call: TRBD1 (6 bases). V gave up 8 bases and J gave up 1 base, with 11 bases separating them. CDR3 length: 13 residues. Germline V gives CDR1 LNHDA, CDR2 SQIVND (reference sequence).

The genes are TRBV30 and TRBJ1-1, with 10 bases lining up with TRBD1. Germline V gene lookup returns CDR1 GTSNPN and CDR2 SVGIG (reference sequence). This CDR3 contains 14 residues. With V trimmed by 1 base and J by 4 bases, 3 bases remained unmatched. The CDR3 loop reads CAWSGQGAATEAFF. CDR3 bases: TGTGCCTGGAGTGGACAGGGGGCGGCCACTGAAGCTTTCTTT.

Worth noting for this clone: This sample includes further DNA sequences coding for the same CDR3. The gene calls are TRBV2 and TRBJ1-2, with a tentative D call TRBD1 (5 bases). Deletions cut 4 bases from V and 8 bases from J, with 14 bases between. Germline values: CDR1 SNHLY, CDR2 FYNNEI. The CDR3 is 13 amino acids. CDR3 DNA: TGTGCCAGCAGTGGGCAGGGCCTTCACGGCTACACCTTC. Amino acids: CASSGQGLHGYTF.

CDR3 in DNA: TGTGCCAGCAGCGCCCGACAGTACTCTGGGGCCAACGTCCTGACTTTC. Its protein product is CASSARQYSGANVLTF. This chain connects TRBV9 to TRBJ2-6, with D perhaps matching TRBD1 (5 bases). This CDR3 comprises 16 residues. Germline loops: CDR1 SGDLS, CDR2 YYNGEE. The V end was cut by 3 bases, the J end by 0 bases, with 10 bases between.

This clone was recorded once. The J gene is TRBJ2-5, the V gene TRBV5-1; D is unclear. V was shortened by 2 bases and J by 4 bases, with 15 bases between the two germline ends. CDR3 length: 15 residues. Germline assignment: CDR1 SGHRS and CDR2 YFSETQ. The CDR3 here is CASSLATPPTETQYF. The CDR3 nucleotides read TGCGCCAGCAGCTTAGCGACCCCCCCCACAGAGACCCAGTACTTC.